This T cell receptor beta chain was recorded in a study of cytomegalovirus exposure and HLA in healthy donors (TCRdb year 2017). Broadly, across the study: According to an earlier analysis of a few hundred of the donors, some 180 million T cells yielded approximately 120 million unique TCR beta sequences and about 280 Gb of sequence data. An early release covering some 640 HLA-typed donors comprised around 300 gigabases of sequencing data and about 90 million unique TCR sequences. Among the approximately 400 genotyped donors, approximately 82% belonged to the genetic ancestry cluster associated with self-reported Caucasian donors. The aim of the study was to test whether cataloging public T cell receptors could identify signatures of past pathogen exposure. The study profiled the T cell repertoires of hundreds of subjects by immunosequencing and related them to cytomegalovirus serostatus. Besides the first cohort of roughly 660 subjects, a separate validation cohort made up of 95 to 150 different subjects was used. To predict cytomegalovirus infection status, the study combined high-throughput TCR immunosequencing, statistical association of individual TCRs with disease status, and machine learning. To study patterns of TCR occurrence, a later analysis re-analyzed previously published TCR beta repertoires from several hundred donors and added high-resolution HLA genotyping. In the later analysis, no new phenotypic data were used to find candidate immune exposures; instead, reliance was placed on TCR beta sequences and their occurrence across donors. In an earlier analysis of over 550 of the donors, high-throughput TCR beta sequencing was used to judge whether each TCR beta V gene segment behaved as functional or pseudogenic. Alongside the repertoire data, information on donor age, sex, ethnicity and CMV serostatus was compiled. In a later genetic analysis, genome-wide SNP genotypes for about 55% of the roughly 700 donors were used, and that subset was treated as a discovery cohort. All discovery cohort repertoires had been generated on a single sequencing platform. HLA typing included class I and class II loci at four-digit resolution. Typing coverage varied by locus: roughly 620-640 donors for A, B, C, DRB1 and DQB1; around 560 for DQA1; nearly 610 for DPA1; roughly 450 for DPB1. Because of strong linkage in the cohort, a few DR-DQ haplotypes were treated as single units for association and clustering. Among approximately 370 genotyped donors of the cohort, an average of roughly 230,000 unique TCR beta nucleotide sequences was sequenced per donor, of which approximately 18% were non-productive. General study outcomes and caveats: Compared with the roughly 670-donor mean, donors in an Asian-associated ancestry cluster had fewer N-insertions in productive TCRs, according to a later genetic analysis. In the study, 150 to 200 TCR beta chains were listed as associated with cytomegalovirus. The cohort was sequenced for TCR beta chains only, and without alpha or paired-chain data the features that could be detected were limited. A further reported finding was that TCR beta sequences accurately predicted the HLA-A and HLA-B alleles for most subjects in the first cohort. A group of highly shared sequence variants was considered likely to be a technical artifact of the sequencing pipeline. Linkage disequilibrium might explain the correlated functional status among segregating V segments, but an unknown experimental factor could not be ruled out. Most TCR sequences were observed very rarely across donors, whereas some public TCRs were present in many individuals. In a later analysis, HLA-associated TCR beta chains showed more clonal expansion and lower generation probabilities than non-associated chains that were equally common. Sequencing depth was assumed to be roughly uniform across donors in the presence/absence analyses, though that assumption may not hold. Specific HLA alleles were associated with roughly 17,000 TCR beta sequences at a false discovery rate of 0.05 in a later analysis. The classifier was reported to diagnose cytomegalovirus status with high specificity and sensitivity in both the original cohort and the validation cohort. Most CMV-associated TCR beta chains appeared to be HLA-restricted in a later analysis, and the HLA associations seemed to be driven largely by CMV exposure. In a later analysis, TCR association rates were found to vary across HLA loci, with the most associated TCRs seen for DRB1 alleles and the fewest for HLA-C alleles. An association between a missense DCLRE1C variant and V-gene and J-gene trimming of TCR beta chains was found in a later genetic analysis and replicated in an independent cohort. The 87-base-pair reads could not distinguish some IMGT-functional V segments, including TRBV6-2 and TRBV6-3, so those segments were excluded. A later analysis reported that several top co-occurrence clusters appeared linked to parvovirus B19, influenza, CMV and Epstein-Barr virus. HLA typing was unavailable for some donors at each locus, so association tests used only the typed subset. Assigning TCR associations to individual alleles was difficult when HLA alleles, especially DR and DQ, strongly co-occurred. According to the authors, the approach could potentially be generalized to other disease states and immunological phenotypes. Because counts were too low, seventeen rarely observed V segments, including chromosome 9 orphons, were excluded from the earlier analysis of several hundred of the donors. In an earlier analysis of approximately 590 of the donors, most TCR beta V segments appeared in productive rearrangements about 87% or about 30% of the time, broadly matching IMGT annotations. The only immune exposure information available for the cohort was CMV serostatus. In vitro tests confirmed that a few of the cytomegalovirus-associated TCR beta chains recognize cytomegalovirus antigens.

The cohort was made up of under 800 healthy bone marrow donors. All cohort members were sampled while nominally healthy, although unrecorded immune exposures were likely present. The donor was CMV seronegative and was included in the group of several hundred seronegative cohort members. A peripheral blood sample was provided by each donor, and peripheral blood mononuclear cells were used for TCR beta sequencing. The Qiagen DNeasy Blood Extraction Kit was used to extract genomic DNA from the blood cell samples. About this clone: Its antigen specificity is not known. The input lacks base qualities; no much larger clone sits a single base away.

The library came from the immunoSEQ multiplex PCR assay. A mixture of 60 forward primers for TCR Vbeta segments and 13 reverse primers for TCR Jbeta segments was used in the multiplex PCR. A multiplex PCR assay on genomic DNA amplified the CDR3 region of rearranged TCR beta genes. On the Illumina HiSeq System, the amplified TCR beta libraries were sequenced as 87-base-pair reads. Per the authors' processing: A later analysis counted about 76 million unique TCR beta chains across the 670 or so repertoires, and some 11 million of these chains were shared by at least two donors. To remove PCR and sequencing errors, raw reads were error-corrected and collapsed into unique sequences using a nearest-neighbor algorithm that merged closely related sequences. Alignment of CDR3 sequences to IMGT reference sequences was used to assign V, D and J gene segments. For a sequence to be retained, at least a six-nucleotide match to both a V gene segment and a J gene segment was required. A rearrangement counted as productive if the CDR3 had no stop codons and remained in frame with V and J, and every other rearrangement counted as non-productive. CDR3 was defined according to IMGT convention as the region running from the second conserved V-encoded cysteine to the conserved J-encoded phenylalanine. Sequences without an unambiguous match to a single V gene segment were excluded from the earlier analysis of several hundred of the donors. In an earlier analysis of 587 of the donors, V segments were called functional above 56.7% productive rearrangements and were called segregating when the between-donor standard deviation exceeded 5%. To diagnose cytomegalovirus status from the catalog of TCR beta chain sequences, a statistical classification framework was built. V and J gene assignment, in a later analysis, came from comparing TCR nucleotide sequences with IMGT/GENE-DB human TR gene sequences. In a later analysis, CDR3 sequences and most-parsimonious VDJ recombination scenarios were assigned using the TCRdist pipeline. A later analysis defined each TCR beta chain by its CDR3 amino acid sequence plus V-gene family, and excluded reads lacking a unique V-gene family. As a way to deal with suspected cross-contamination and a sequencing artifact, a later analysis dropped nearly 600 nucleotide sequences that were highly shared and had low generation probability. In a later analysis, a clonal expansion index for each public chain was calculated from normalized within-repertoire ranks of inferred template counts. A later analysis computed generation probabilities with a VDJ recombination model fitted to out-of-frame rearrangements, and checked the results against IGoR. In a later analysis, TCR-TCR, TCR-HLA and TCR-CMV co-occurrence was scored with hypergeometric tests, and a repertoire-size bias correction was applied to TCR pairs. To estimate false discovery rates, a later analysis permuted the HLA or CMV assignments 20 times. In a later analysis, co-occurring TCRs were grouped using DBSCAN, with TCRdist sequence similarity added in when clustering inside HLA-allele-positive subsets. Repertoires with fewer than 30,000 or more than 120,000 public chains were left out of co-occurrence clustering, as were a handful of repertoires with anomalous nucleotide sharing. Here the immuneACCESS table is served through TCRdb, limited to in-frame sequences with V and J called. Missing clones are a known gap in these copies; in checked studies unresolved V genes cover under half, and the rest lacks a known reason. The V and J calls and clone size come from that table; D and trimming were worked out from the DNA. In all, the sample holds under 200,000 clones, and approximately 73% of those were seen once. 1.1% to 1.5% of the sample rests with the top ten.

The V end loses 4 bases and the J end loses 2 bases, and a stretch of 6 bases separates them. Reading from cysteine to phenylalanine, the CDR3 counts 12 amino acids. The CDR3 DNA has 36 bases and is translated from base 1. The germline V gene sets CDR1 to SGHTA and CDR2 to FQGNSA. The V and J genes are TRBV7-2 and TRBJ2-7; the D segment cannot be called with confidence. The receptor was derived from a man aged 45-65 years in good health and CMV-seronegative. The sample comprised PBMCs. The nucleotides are TGTGCCAGCAGCTCAGTCCCCTACGAGCAGTACTTC. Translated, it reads CASSSVPYEQYF.